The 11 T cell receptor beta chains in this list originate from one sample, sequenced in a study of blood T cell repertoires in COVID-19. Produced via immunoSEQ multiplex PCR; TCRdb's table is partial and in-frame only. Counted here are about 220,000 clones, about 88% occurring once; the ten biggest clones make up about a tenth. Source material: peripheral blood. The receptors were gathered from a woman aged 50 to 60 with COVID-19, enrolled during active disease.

The CDR3 bases are TGTGCCAGTAGTACCCGACAGGGGGGCTCCTACGAGCAGTACTTC. Protein: CASSTRQGGSYEQYF. V and J are TRBV19 and TRBJ2-7; 9 positions match TRBD1. The length of the CDR3 is 15 residues. V lost 4 bases, J lost 0 bases, and 4 bases stayed unmatched. Germline CDR1 reads LNHDA; CDR2 reads SQIVND (reference sequence). The variable domain in full, with the rest retrieved from reference TRBV19 and TRBJ2-7, is DGGITQSPKYLFRKEGQNVTLSCEQNLNHDAMYWYRQDPGQGLRLIYYSQIVNDFQKGDIAEGYSVSREKKESFPLTVTSAQKNPTAFYLCASSTRQGGSYEQYFGPGTRLTVT.

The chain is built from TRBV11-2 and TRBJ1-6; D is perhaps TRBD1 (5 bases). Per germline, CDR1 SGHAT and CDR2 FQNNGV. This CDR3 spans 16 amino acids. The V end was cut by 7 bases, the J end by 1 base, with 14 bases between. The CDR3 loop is CASTLGGGSYNSPLHF. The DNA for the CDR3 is TGTGCCAGCACCCTCGGGGGGGGGTCCTATAATTCACCCCTCCACTTT.

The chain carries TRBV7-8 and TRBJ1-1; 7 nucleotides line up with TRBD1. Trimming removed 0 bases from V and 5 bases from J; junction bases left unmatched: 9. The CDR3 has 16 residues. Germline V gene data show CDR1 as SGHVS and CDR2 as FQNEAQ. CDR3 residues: CASSLAPHRGRTEAFF. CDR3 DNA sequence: TGTGCCAGCAGCTTAGCGCCCCACAGGGGTAGGACTGAAGCTTTCTTT.

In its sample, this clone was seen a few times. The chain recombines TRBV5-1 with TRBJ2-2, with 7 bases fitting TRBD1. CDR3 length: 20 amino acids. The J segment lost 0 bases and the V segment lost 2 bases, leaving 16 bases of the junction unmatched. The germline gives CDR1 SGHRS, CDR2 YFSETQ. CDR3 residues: CASSFLRDSFNPANTGELFF. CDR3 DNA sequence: TGCGCCAGCAGCTTCCTTCGGGACAGCTTTAACCCAGCGAACACCGGGGAGCTGTTTTTT. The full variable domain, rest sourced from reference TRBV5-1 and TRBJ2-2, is KAGVTQTPRYLIKTRGQQVTLSCSPISGHRSVSWYQQTPGQGLQFLFEYFSETQRNKGNFPGRFSGRQFSNSRSEMNVSTLELGDSALYLCASSFLRDSFNPANTGELFFGEGSRLTVL.

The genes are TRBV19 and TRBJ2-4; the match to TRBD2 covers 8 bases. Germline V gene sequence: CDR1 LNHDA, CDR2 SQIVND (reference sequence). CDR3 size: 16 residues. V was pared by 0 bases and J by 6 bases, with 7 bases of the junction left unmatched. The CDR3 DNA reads TGTGCCAGTAGTATAGAACTAGCGGATGCCCCAAACATTCAGTACTTC. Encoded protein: CASSIELADAPNIQYF. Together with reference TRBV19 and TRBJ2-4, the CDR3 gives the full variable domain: DGGITQSPKYLFRKEGQNVTLSCEQNLNHDAMYWYRQDPGQGLRLIYYSQIVNDFQKGDIAEGYSVSREKKESFPLTVTSAQKNPTAFYLCASSIELADAPNIQYFGAGTRLSVL.

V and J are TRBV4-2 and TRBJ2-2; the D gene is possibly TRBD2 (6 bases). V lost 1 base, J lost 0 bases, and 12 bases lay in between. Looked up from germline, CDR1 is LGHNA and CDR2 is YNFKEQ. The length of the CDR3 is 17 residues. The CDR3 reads CASSQVFGGTNTGELFF. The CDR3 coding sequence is TGTGCCAGCAGCCAAGTTTTCGGCGGGACGAACACCGGGGAGCTGTTTTTT.

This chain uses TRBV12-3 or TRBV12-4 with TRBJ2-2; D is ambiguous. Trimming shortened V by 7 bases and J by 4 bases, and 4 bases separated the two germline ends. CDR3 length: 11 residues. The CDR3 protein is CASTITGELFF. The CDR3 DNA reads TGTGCCAGCACTATCACCGGGGAGCTGTTTTTT.

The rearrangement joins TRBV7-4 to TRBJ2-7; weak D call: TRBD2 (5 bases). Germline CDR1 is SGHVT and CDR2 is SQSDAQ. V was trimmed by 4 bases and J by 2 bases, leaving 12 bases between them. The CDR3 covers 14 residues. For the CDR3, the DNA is TGTGCCAGCAGCTCACTACTAGTGCCCTACGAGCAGTACTTC. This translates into CASSSLLVPYEQYF.

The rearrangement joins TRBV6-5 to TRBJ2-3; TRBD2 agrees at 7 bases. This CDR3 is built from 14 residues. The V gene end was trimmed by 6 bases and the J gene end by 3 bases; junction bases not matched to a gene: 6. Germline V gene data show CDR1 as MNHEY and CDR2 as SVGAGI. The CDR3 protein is CASRTRGGTDTQYF. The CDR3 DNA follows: TGTGCCAGCAGGACGCGGGGAGGGACAGATACGCAGTATTTT.

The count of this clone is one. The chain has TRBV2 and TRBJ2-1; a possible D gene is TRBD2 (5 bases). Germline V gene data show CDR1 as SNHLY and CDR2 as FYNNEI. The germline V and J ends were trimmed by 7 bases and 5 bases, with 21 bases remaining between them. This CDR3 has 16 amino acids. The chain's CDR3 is CASIEGNSFFNNEQFF. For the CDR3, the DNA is TGTGCCAGCATCGAGGGAAACTCTTTCTTCAACAATGAGCAGTTCTTC.

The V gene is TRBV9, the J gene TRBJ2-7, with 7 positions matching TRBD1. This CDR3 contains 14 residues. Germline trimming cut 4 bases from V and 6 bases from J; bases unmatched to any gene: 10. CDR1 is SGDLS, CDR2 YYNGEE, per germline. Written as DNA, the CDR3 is TGTGCCAGCAGCCCGGGACAGCTCAAGGGCGAGCAGTACGTC. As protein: CASSPGQLKGEQYV.